The sequence of this T cell receptor (beta chain) was determined in a study of preoperative IRX-2 immunotherapy in early breast cancer (dated by TCRdb to the late 2010s). Of note for this clone: Its binding antigen is unknown. Per-base quality was not reported, and no clone a single base away is much larger than it.

The library was produced with the immunoSEQ multiplex PCR assay. TCRdb holds this immuneACCESS table with in-frame rearrangements only. Some clones are missing; in checked studies, unresolved V genes explain under half, and the rest has no known cause. The sample table contains around 13,000 clones; only one count was recorded for approximately 91% of them. The leading ten clones occupy approximately 29% of the sample. What this sample's treatment or condition label stands for: preoperative locoregional IRX-2 cytokine immunotherapy. The samples were obtained from a phase Ib study that tested preoperative, locoregional IRX-2 cytokine immunotherapy designed to prime immune responses. The donors were early-stage breast cancer patients who were given IRX-2 prior to surgery. Via the germline V gene (reference sequence), CDR1 is MNHEY and CDR2 SMNVEV. V and J are trimmed by 4 bases and 6 bases, and the gene matches miss 3 bases of the junction. The CDR3 goes from the cysteine to the phenylalanine over 14 residues. Of the read, only the CDR3 DNA is kept; its 42 bases are in frame from base 1.

The V and J segments used are TRBV27 and TRBJ1-5, and 10 junctional nucleotides match TRBD1. The sequence was obtained from a human donor with breast cancer. Sample collection was performed from a patient treated with IRX-2 immunotherapy. The CDR3 here reads CASSSTGGSQPQHF. The DNA is TGTGCCAGCAGTTCGACAGGGGGCAGTCAGCCCCAGCATTTT.